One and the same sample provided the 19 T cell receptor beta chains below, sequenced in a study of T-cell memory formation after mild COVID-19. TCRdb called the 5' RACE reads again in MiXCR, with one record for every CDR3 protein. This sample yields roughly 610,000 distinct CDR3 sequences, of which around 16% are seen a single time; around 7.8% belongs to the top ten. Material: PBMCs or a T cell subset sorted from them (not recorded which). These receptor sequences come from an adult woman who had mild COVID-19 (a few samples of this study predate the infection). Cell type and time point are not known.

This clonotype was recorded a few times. The CDR3 coding sequence is TGTGCCAGCAGTCTCCTAGGGGGGGGTTGGGATACGCAGTATTTT. Protein sequence: CASSLLGGGWDTQYF. The V and J genes are TRBV12-3 or TRBV12-4 and TRBJ2-3, with D possibly matching TRBD2 (7 bases). V shed 5 bases and J shed 6 bases, with 18 bases lying between them. The CDR3 totals 15 residues.

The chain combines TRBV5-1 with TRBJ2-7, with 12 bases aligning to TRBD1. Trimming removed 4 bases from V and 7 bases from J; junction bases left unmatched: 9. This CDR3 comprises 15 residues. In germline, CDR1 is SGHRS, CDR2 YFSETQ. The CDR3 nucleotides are TGCGCCAGCAGCGCACCGGGACAGGGGGCAGGTGAGCAGTACTTC. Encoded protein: CASSAPGQGAGEQYF. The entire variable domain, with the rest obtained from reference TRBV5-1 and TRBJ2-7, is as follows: KAGVTQTPRYLIKTRGQQVTLSCSPISGHRSVSWYQQTPGQGLQFLFEYFSETQRNKGNFPGRFSGRQFSNSRSEMNVSTLELGDSALYLCASSAPGQGAGEQYFGPGTRLTVT.

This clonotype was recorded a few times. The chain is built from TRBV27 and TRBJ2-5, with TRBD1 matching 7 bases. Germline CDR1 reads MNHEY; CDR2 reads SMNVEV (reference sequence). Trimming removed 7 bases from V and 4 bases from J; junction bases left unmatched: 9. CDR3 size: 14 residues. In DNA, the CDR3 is TGTGCCAGCACCACTAAGACAGGGACAGAGACCCAGTACTTC. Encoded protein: CASTTKTGTETQYF.

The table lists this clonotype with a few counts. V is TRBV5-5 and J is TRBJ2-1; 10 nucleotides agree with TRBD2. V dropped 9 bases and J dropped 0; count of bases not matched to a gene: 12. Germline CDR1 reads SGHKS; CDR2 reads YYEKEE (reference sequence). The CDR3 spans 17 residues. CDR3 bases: TGTGCCACGCATGGACTAGCGGCATTGAGCTCCTACAATGAGCAGTTCTTC. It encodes CATHGLAALSSYNEQFF.

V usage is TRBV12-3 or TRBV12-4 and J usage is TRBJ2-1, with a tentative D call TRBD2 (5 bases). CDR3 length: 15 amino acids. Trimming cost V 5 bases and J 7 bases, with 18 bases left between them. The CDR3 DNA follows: TGTGCCAGCAGTCCACCAAGTTTTAGGGAGAATGAGCAGTTCTTC. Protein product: CASSPPSFRENEQFF.

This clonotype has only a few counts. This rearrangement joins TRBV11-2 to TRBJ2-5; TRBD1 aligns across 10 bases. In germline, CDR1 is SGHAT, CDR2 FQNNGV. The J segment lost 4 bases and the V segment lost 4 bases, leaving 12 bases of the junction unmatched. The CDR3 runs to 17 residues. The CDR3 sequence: CASSYRRDRGRGETQYF. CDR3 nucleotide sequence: TGTGCCAGCAGCTATCGCCGGGACAGGGGCCGCGGAGAGACCCAGTACTTC.

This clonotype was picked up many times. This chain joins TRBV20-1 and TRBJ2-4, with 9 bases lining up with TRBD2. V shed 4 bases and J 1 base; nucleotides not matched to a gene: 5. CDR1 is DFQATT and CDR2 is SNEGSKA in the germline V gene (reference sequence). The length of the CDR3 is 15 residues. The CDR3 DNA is TGCAGTGCTAAGGTAGCGGGAGATGCCAAAAACATTCAGTACTTC. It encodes CSAKVAGDAKNIQYF.

Written as DNA, the CDR3 is TGTGCCAGCAGCTTTTGGACAGTCGGGACTGAAGCTTTCTTT. Residues: CASSFWTVGTEAFF. V usage is TRBV7-9 and J usage is TRBJ1-1; a weak D match, TRBD1 (6 bases). Trimming shortened V by 3 bases and J by 5 bases, and 13 bases separated the two germline ends. Germline V gene sequence: CDR1 SEHNR, CDR2 FQNEAQ (reference sequence). CDR3 length: 14 amino acids.

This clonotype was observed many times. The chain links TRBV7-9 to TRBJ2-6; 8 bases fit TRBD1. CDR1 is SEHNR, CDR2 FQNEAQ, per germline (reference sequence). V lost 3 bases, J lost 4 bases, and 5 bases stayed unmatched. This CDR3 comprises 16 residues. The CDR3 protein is CASSLATGAGANVLTF. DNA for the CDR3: TGTGCCAGCAGCTTGGCGACAGGGGCCGGGGCCAACGTCCTGACTTTC.

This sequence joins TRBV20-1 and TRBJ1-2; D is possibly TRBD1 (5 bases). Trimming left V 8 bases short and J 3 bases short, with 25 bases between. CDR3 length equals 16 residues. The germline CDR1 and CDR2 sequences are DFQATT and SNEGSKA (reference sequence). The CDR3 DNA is TGCAGTCCACGAGGGGAAGGGAACCCTTCGGACTATGGCTACACCTTC. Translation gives CSPRGEGNPSDYGYTF.

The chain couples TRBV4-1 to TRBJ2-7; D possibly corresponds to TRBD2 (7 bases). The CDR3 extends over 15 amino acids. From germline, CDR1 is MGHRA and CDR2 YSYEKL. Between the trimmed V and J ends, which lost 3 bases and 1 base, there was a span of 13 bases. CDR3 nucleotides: TGCGCCAGCAGCCAGGGGAGGGACAATTCCTACGAGCAGTACTTC. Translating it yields CASSQGRDNSYEQYF.

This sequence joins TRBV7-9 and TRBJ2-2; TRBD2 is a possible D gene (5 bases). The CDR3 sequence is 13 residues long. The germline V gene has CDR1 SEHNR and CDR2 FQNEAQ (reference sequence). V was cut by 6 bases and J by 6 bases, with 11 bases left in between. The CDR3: CASSPSGSGELFF. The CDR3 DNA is TGTGCCAGCAGTCCCAGCGGATCCGGGGAGCTGTTTTTT.

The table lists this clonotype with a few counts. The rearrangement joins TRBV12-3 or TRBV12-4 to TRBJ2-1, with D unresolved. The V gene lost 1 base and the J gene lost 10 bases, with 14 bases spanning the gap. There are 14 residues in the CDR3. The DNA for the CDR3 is TGTGCCAGCAGTTTAGGGATGGCCCCCAGGGAGCAGTTCTTC. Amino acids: CASSLGMAPREQFF.

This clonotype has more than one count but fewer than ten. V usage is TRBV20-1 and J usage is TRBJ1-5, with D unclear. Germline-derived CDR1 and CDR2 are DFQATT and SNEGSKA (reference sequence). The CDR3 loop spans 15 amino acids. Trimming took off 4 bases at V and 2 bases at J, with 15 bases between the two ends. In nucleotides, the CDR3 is TGCAGTGCTAAAAGGCCCGGCGGGGGCAATCAGCCCCAGCATTTT. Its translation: CSAKRPGGGNQPQHF.

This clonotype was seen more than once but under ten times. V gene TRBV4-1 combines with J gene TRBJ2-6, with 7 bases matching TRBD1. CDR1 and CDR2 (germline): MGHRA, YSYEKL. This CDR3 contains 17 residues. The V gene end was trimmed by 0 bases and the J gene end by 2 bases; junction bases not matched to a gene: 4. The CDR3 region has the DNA TGCGCCAGCAGCCAAGATGTTACAGGGGCTGGGGCCAACGTCCTGACTTTC. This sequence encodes CASSQDVTGAGANVLTF.

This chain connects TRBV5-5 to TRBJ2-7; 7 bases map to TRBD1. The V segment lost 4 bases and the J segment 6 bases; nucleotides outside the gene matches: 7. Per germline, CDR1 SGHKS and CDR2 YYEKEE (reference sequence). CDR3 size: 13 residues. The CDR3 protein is CASSPGTVSEQYF. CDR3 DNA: TGTGCCAGCAGCCCTGGGACAGTTTCCGAGCAGTACTTC.

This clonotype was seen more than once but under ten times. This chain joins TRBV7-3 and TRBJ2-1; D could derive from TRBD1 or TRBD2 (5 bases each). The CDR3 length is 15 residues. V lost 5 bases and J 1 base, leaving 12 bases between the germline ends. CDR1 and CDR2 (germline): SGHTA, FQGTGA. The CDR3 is CASSLGTVSYNEQFF. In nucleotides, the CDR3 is TGTGCCAGCAGCCTAGGGACGGTATCCTACAATGAGCAGTTCTTC.

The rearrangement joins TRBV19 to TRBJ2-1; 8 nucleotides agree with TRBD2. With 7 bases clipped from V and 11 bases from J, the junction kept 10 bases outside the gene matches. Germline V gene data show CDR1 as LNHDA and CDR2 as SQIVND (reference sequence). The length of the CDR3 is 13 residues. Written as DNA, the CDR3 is TGTGCCAGTAATGGCGGTGAGCGGGGGAAGCAGTTCTTC. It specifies CASNGGERGKQFF.

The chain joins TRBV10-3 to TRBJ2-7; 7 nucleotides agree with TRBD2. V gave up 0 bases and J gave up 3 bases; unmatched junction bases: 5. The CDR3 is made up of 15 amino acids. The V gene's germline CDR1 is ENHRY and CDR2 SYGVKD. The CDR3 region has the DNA TGTGCCATCAGTGAGTCGTTTCCGGGGGGCTACGAGCAGTACTTC. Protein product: CAISESFPGGYEQYF.